This T cell receptor (beta chain) was profiled in a study of T cell responses to AZD1222 COVID-19 vaccine. Points from the study as a whole: At 160-218 and 743-854, vaccine-associated CD4 TCRs were dominant, and they spanned spike. At baseline, seropositivity was found in only a handful of AZD1222 recipients. Possibly, clonal diversity was underestimated; donors were largely white British and included more females. When two AZD1222 doses had been given, Spike-specific TCR breadth and depth rose.

A remark on this clone: Its target is unknown.

The table came from immunoSEQ multiplex PCR; TCRdb's copy has only in-frame clones and leaves some out. The sample shows fewer than 75,000 clones, around 90% of them seen only once. The clonotype was recovered from an adult who received the MenACWY meningococcal vaccine as a control. Sequenced material: peripheral blood, taken 28 days after the second dose of the MenACWY control vaccine.

The CDR3 is CASSFPTSGVETQYF. CDR3 in DNA: TGTGCCAGCAGCTTCCCGACTAGCGGTGTGGAGACCCAGTACTTC. The rearrangement joins TRBV7-2 to TRBJ2-5; 9 positions match TRBD2. Germline CDR1 reads SGHTA; CDR2 reads FQGNSA. V lost 3 bases, J lost 5 bases, and 7 bases stayed unmatched. CDR3 length equals 15 residues.